This TCR beta chain was sequenced for a study of metastatic and nonmetastatic thyroid tumors. All patients were untreated before thyroid surgery. This CDR3 is 14 amino acids long. CDR1 is LGHDT, CDR2 YNNKEL, per germline (reference sequence). With respect to this clone: This clone may be a read error of a much larger clone one base away.

From the PCR reads, TCRdb re-called clones with MiXCR. Among tens of thousands of clones listed, around 16% were seen once. The receptor was derived from a female donor with papillary thyroid cancer or a benign thyroid nodule (not recorded which). Some clones in this sample may be carry-over from other donors' samples. The sample consisted of blood. V is TRBV3-1 and J is TRBJ2-3; tentatively, D is TRBD1 (5 bases). CDR3 coding DNA: TGTACCAGCAGCCAGGCAGGGTTCGGAGATACGCAGTATTTT. Its translation: CTSSQAGFGDTQYF.